The present T cell receptor (beta chain) was sequenced within a study of T cells in Graves' hyperthyroidism and ophthalmopathy. At the level of the study: Sampling of peripheral blood happened at initial diagnosis, prior to any treatment.

Progressors' blood was drawn at hyperthyroidism diagnosis, before ophthalmopathy symptoms. TCR beta CDR3 region amplification was performed from RNA transcripts. In the first-round RT-PCR of the TCR CDR3, the HTBI primer set was used. Each CDR3 protein is one row after TCRdb ran MiXCR on the multiplex PCR reads. The data hold approximately 370,000 distinct CDR3 sequences, with about 15% observed a single time. This clonotype showed up many times. The CDR3 consists of 13 residues. Germline-derived CDR1 and CDR2 are SNHLY and FYNNEI. The V and J ends lost 7 bases and 4 bases respectively, with 13 bases between them.

The sequenced sample was blood. The chain recombines TRBV2 with TRBJ1-1; a possible D gene is TRBD1 (5 bases). This TCR was recovered from a woman in her thirties with Graves' hyperthyroidism that later progressed to Graves' ophthalmopathy. CDR3 nucleotides: TGTGCCAGCACAGGGCGGTTGGCCACTGAAGCTTTCTTT. This encodes CASTGRLATEAFF.